This T cell receptor beta chain was observed in a study of shared clonotypes between healthy human individuals. The ends were cut back, 7 bases at V and 10 bases at J, with 13 bases in the middle. This CDR3 contains 11 residues. Germline CDR1 MNHEY, CDR2 SVGAGI. CD45RO negativity and positive selection for CCR7 defined naive CD8 cells, a population that excluded terminally differentiated effector memory CD45RA+ cells. Measured with immunoSEQ multiplex PCR; TCRdb has only the in-frame clones, and not every one. The sample lists a few hundred thousand clones, around 95% occurring once. This rearrangement joins TRBV6-5 to TRBJ1-1, with a tentative D call TRBD1 (5 bases). The sample was naive CD8+ T cells sorted from blood. This TCR was sampled from a woman aged 30 to 39 in good health. The CDR3 DNA sequence: TGTGCCAGCATTCAGGGTCCAGCAGCTTTCTTT. Amino acid sequence: CASIQGPAAFF.